This T cell receptor (beta chain) comes out of a study of blood T cell repertoires in COVID-19. The overall study: T cells, B-cell-depleted T cells, or PBMCs supplied cDNA or gDNA.

In the study's own analysis: Nucleated cell number was recorded as an estimate derived from reference gene primer amplification. Sequenced by immunoSEQ multiplex PCR; TCRdb stores in-frame clones only, minus some. D and trimming were read from the DNA, whereas the V and J calls and clone size are those reported in that table. In the table there are roughly 120,000 clones, 70% to 90% of which are singletons. The CDR3 has 16 amino acids. Germline-derived CDR1 and CDR2 are SGHRS and YFSETQ. Trimming removed 4 bases at V and 7 bases at J, with 18 bases between. This chain uses TRBV5-1 with TRBJ1-6; the D gene is possibly TRBD1 (6 bases). Input material: peripheral blood. The clonotype comes from a man in his thirties or forties with acute or convalescent COVID-19. The CDR3 DNA follows: TGCGCCAGCAGCCCGAACGGACAGTTTTTCAATTCACCCCTCCACTTT. Encoded protein: CASSPNGQFFNSPLHF.